This TCR beta chain was observed in a study of blood T cell repertoires in COVID-19. The overall study: Nucleic acid was either cDNA or gDNA, and it came from T cells, B-cell-depleted T cells, or PBMCs.

Per the germline V gene, CDR1 is SGHTA and CDR2 is FQGNSA. The CDR3 is 13 residues long. V lost 5 bases, J lost 6 bases, and 14 bases lay in between. In assigning cohorts, the study relied on participant-reported clinical history. As handled by the study authors: The authors estimated nucleated cell counts from reference gene primer amplification. The table came from immunoSEQ multiplex PCR; TCRdb's copy has only in-frame clones and leaves some out. D and trimming were read from the DNA, whereas the V and J calls and clone size are those reported in that table. Among a few hundred thousand clones listed, about 86% were seen once.

The source material was PBMCs or T cells enriched from blood (not recorded which). V usage is TRBV7-2 and J usage is TRBJ2-7, with a possible D match to TRBD1 (6 bases). The receptor's source is a woman aged 45-65 years who had recovered from COVID-19. The CDR3 sequence: CASSPQGGREQYF. Written as DNA, the CDR3 is TGTGCCAGCAGCCCACAGGGTGGTCGCGAGCAGTACTTC.